A selection of T cell receptor beta chains follows, all from one sample in a study of cytomegalovirus exposure and HLA in healthy donors. The method was immunoSEQ multiplex PCR; TCRdb's version includes in-frame clones alone and lacks a portion of them. This sample has about 150,000 clones, with around 84% found just once. What was sequenced was PBMCs. The receptors were gathered from a boy younger than 10 in good health and CMV-seronegative. The CDR3 runs from the conserved cysteine through the conserved F or W. The order of the fields is CDR3 protein, V gene, J gene, clone size. Clone size is shown for a subset of rows, as once, few, many or a class of expanded clone.

cdr3_aa: CASSEGSGGVTDTQYF
v_call: TRBV2
j_call: TRBJ2-3
clone_size: NA

cdr3_aa: CASSFPGTEAFF
v_call: TRBV7-8
j_call: TRBJ1-1
clone_size: NA

cdr3_aa: CASSDTGTFRANVLTF
v_call: TRBV6-1
j_call: TRBJ2-6
clone_size: NA

cdr3_aa: CASSRLQGASTEAFF
v_call: TRBV7-9
j_call: TRBJ1-1
clone_size: NA

cdr3_aa: CASSLGQGGEQFF
v_call: TRBV7-2
j_call: TRBJ2-1
clone_size: once

cdr3_aa: CASQQGANQPQHF
v_call: TRBV19
j_call: TRBJ1-5
clone_size: NA

cdr3_aa: CASRPSSGRPYEQYF
v_call: TRBV6-6
j_call: TRBJ2-7
clone_size: few

cdr3_aa: CASSLGSQNTEAFF
v_call: TRBV5-1
j_call: TRBJ1-1
clone_size: NA

cdr3_aa: CASSPPYRGLDEQYF
v_call: TRBV16
j_call: TRBJ2-7
clone_size: NA

cdr3_aa: CASSLLTSGRTYEQYF
v_call: TRBV7-9
j_call: TRBJ2-7
clone_size: NA

cdr3_aa: CASSPPQGQRNQPQHF
v_call: TRBV28
j_call: TRBJ1-5
clone_size: NA

cdr3_aa: CASSKEGLKRTKKYRDTIYF
v_call: TRBV21-1
j_call: TRBJ1-3
clone_size: once

cdr3_aa: CASSLAGYSNQPQHF
v_call: TRBV5-1
j_call: TRBJ1-5
clone_size: NA

cdr3_aa: CASSYPGRTGNGEQFF
v_call: TRBV5-4
j_call: TRBJ2-1
clone_size: few

cdr3_aa: CASSLGGSGETQYF
v_call: TRBV5-8
j_call: TRBJ2-5
clone_size: once

cdr3_aa: CATKLGRTEAFF
v_call: TRBV5-4
j_call: TRBJ1-1
clone_size: few

cdr3_aa: CASRTRGRPPMIEFF
v_call: TRBV6-4
j_call: TRBJ2-1
clone_size: NA

cdr3_aa: CASSSRTRALYEQYF
v_call: TRBV7-2
j_call: TRBJ2-7
clone_size: NA

cdr3_aa: CASSLELAGNRDTQYF
v_call: TRBV11-2
j_call: TRBJ2-3
clone_size: once

cdr3_aa: CASLGQLNEKLFF
v_call: TRBV6-1
j_call: TRBJ1-4
clone_size: NA

cdr3_aa: CASSPGEQKLFF
v_call: TRBV7-9
j_call: TRBJ1-4
clone_size: NA

cdr3_aa: CASSFQQGGTTDTQYF
v_call: TRBV5-1
j_call: TRBJ2-3
clone_size: NA

cdr3_aa: CASSIFDNNQPQHF
v_call: TRBV19
j_call: TRBJ1-5
clone_size: few

cdr3_aa: CASSPLPATGGATEAFF
v_call: TRBV7-3
j_call: TRBJ1-1
clone_size: NA

cdr3_aa: CATLRTSGSVYEQFF
v_call: TRBV28
j_call: TRBJ2-1
clone_size: NA

cdr3_aa: CASSLSWGGNEKLFF
v_call: TRBV27
j_call: TRBJ1-4
clone_size: NA

cdr3_aa: CASSLESPGGMNTEAFF
v_call: TRBV5-1
j_call: TRBJ1-1
clone_size: NA

cdr3_aa: CASSFSADTEAFF
v_call: TRBV7-9
j_call: TRBJ1-1
clone_size: NA

cdr3_aa: CASRRVTAEGEQYF
v_call: TRBV27
j_call: NA
clone_size: once

cdr3_aa: CASSSGQEVTDTQYF
v_call: TRBV19
j_call: TRBJ2-3
clone_size: NA

cdr3_aa: CAISRVGGSENTEAFF
v_call: TRBV10-3
j_call: TRBJ1-1
clone_size: NA

cdr3_aa: CASSLSVPGTGSTDTQYF
v_call: TRBV27
j_call: TRBJ2-3
clone_size: NA

cdr3_aa: CASTGAGTSGRVQETQYF
v_call: TRBV2
j_call: TRBJ2-5
clone_size: NA

cdr3_aa: CASSSAGTGGNTIYF
v_call: TRBV5-5
j_call: TRBJ1-3
clone_size: NA

cdr3_aa: CASSEKEDGDDTQYF
v_call: TRBV6-1
j_call: TRBJ2-3
clone_size: few

cdr3_aa: CAWSFPRTVSNTEAFF
v_call: TRBV30
j_call: TRBJ1-1
clone_size: once

cdr3_aa: CASSLAGFLYEQYF
v_call: TRBV28
j_call: TRBJ2-7
clone_size: NA

cdr3_aa: CASSRDRYNEQFF
v_call: TRBV7-9
j_call: TRBJ2-1
clone_size: few

cdr3_aa: CASSEMVRETGELFF
v_call: TRBV2
j_call: TRBJ2-2
clone_size: NA

cdr3_aa: CASSVDINYGYTF
v_call: TRBV5-6
j_call: TRBJ1-2
clone_size: NA